The 20 T cell receptor beta chains below all came from one sample that was sequenced in a study of blood T cells in healthy people across ages. Through a sample-barcoded 5' primer and a J-beta primer mix, a second PCR was run for about 6 to 11 cycles. Each CDR3 protein is one row after TCRdb ran MiXCR on the 5' RACE reads. This sample has about 970,000 distinct CDR3 sequences, with roughly half found just once. Input material: blood. The receptors derive from an older woman in good health.

This clonotype has just a few counts. V is TRBV12-3 or TRBV12-4 and J is TRBJ2-7, with D maybe TRBD2 (5 bases). The CDR3 runs to 14 residues. Trimming removed 1 base from V and 6 bases from J, with 13 bases in between. The CDR3 spells CASSLDGRSGEQYF. CDR3 in DNA: TGTGCCAGCAGTTTAGATGGACGCAGCGGCGAGCAGTACTTC.

The genes are TRBV27 and TRBJ2-4; no definite D call. This CDR3 has 13 residues. Per the germline V gene, CDR1 is MNHEY and CDR2 is SMNVEV (reference sequence). V lost 8 bases and J 0 bases, leaving 8 bases between the germline ends. The CDR3 region is CASPALAKNIQYF. The CDR3 nucleotides read TGTGCCAGCCCGGCTCTAGCCAAAAACATTCAGTACTTC.

CDR3 coding DNA: TGCAGTCTGGACGTCCTGAGAGAAGAGACCCAGTACTTC. Protein: CSLDVLREETQYF. The gene calls are TRBV20-1 and TRBJ2-5; D is unresolved. CDR3 size: 13 residues. CDR1 and CDR2 from the germline V gene are DFQATT and SNEGSKA (reference sequence). Trimming stripped 8 bases from V and 3 bases from J, with 16 bases between.

The sample holds a few counts of this clonotype. The chain couples TRBV21-1 to TRBJ1-5. TRBV21-1 is a recognized pseudogene. The CDR3 is made up of 11 amino acids. This chain's CDR3 is CASRNGGPQHF. DNA of the CDR3: TGTGCCAGCCGCAACGGCGGACCCCAGCATTTT.

In its sample, this clonotype was seen a few times. The chain recombines TRBV4-2 with TRBJ2-3; 13 bases map to TRBD2. Germline assignment: CDR1 LGHNA and CDR2 YNFKEQ. This CDR3 region has 16 residues. V lost 6 bases to trimming and J lost 5 bases; unmatched junction nucleotides: 8. The CDR3 protein is CASSRGLAGAGDTQYF. CDR3 nucleotides: TGTGCCAGCAGTAGAGGACTAGCGGGAGCAGGAGATACGCAGTATTTT.

In its sample, this clonotype was seen a few times. The chain employs TRBV7-2 and TRBJ2-4, with 10 bases matching TRBD2. The CDR3 consists of 15 residues. Germline V lookup: CDR1 SGHTA, CDR2 FQGNSA. V gave up 4 bases and J gave up 6 bases; unmatched junction bases: 6. This CDR3 reads CASSSGLAALNIQYF. In DNA, the CDR3 is TGTGCCAGCAGCTCAGGACTAGCGGCCCTAAACATTCAGTACTTC.

This chain uses TRBV4-2 with TRBJ2-7; D is perhaps TRBD2 (6 bases). The length of the CDR3 is 16 residues. The germline V and J ends were trimmed by 4 bases and 2 bases, with 18 bases remaining between them. Germline CDR1 reads LGHNA; CDR2 reads YNFKEQ. CDR3 bases: TGTGCCAGCAGCCCTACCTCGTCGGGCGGGGCCTACGAGCAGTACTTC. This sequence encodes CASSPTSSGGAYEQYF.

This clonotype was recorded a few times. The rearrangement links TRBV6-2 or TRBV6-3 to TRBJ2-7; unclear D gene. Trimming stripped 0 bases from V and 1 base from J, with 22 bases between. The V gene's germline CDR1 is MNHEY and CDR2 SVGEGT. This CDR3 has 19 amino acids. DNA of the CDR3: TGTGCCAGCAGTTACTCGAAAGTGGAGACCTCTTGGGCGTCCTACGAGCAGTACTTC. Its protein product is CASSYSKVETSWASYEQYF.

This clonotype has at least ten counts. V is TRBV20-1 and J is TRBJ2-7, with D unclear. CDR1 and CDR2 from the germline V gene are DFQATT and SNEGSKA (reference sequence). Trimming removed 3 bases from V and 0 bases from J, with 6 bases in between. The CDR3 contains 12 residues. The CDR3 loop reads CSARPSSYEQYF. CDR3 sequence (DNA): TGCAGTGCTAGGCCTAGCTCCTACGAGCAGTACTTC.

V and J are TRBV5-5 and TRBJ2-2; tentatively, D is TRBD1 or TRBD2 (5 bases each). CDR1 is SGHKS and CDR2 is YYEKEE in the germline V gene (reference sequence). This CDR3 comprises 14 residues. Trimming took 4 bases from V and 3 from J, leaving 10 bases between them. The CDR3: CASSQGVDTGELFF. The DNA of the CDR3 is TGTGCCAGCAGCCAGGGAGTGGACACCGGGGAGCTGTTTTTT.

This clonotype was counted a few times. V gene TRBV5-8 combines with J gene TRBJ2-4; no reliable D call. TRBJ2-7 explains the end of the DNA better; the J call may be wrong. The V gene's germline CDR1 is SGHTS and CDR2 YDEGEE. CDR3 size: 11 residues. For the CDR3, the DNA is TGTGCCAGCAGCAAACTGCCCGAGCAGTACTTC. It yields the protein CASSKLPEQYF.

This clonotype was found a few times. V gene TRBV4-1 combines with J gene TRBJ1-2; D not certain. Trimming took 0 bases from V and 4 from J, leaving 9 bases between them. Germline loops: CDR1 MGHRA, CDR2 YSYEKL. The CDR3 extends over 14 amino acids. CDR3 sequence (DNA): TGCGCCAGCAGCCAAGAGGAGGGTGTCTATGGCTACACCTTC. It translates to CASSQEEGVYGYTF.

The chain employs TRBV3-1 and TRBJ2-1; D uncertain. The CDR3 is 16 amino acids. CDR1 is LGHDT, CDR2 YNNKEL, per germline (reference sequence). V was trimmed by 6 bases and J by 3 bases, leaving 18 bases between them. The CDR3 DNA follows: TGTGCCAGCAGTCTATTCGAGCCCAAATTCTACAATGAGCAGTTCTTC. Translated: CASSLFEPKFYNEQFF.

J is TRBJ2-2 and V is TRBV27; D is unclear. Germline loops: CDR1 MNHEY, CDR2 SMNVEV (reference sequence). V shed 4 bases and J shed 6 bases, with 15 bases lying between them. This CDR3 is 15 amino acids long. The CDR3 sequence is CASSSPATRSGELFF. Here the CDR3 DNA reads TGTGCCAGCAGTTCACCCGCGACGAGGTCCGGGGAGCTGTTTTTT.

J is TRBJ2-4 and V is TRBV7-2; D may be TRBD2 (6 bases). The germline CDR1 and CDR2 sequences are SGHTA and FQGNSA. Deletions cut 1 base from V and 13 bases from J, with 20 bases between. This CDR3 has 15 residues. As DNA, the CDR3 is TGTGCCAGCAGCTTAGATCGGGGAGGCGGCTACGGGCAGTACTTC. This encodes CASSLDRGGGYGQYF.

A few counts support this clonotype. The chain joins TRBV12-3 or TRBV12-4 to TRBJ2-3; 8 nucleotides agree with TRBD2. The CDR3 runs to 15 residues. V gave up 8 bases and J gave up 2 bases; unmatched junction bases: 9. In DNA, the CDR3 is TGTGCCAGCGCACTGGCTAGCGGGTCCACAGATACGCAGTATTTT. Residues: CASALASGSTDTQYF.

This clonotype was counted a few times. This chain links TRBV12-3 or TRBV12-4 with TRBJ2-3, with 7 bases matching TRBD1. Trimming took 3 bases from V and 0 from J; bases not matched to a gene: 3. The CDR3 loop spans 15 amino acids. CDR3 region: CASSFTGDSTDTQYF. DNA of the CDR3: TGTGCCAGCAGTTTCACAGGGGACAGCACAGATACGCAGTATTTT.

This clonotype showed up just a few times. The rearrangement links TRBV7-2 to TRBJ2-3, with D possibly TRBD2 on 5 matching bases. V shed 0 bases and J shed 6 bases, with 10 bases lying between them. The CDR3 is made up of 14 amino acids. Germline V gene sequence: CDR1 SGHTA, CDR2 FQGNSA. As DNA, the CDR3 is TGTGCCAGCAGCTTAGCCCCTAGCCCCGATACGCAGTATTTT. As protein: CASSLAPSPDTQYF.

The rearrangement uses TRBV7-9 and TRBJ2-5, with 9 bases lining up with TRBD2. CDR3 length: 16 residues. The V gene end was trimmed by 4 bases and the J gene end by 4 bases; junction bases not matched to a gene: 10. The germline gives CDR1 SEHNR, CDR2 FQNEAQ (reference sequence). CDR3: CASSSSGRPGGETQYF. The CDR3 DNA reads as TGTGCCAGCAGCTCGAGCGGGAGGCCCGGGGGAGAGACCCAGTACTTC.

This chain connects TRBV7-3 to TRBJ2-3; the D gene could be TRBD1 or TRBD2 (5 bases each). The germline V gene encodes CDR1 SGHTA and CDR2 FQGTGA. V was trimmed by 6 bases and J by 2 bases, leaving 24 bases between them. This CDR3 comprises 18 residues. CDR3 in amino acids: CASSKERPSTGFTDTQYF. CDR3 DNA sequence: TGTGCCAGCAGTAAGGAGCGGCCCTCCACAGGCTTCACAGATACGCAGTATTTT.